This paragraph reports one T cell receptor beta chain. The authors ran a second PCR of roughly 6 to 12 cycles using a sample-barcoded 5' primer and a J-beta primer mix. Using its own MiXCR run on the 5' RACE reads, TCRdb lists one record per CDR3 protein. The repertoire includes 550,000 to 750,000 distinct CDR3 sequences, approximately 21% of them detected once, and 3.5% to 4% sits in the top ten. This sample is part of a study of blood T cells in healthy people across ages. CDR3 size: 14 residues. J lost 1 base, V lost 7 bases, and 7 bases had no gene match. Germline-derived CDR1 and CDR2 are SGHDT and YYEEEE. About 10 milliliters of peripheral blood were drawn from each donor into EDTA-treated tubes. A minimum of 7 million PBMCs was isolated per sample. Samples each had at least 5.5 micrograms of total RNA extracted.

The TCR sequence derives from a man between 65 and 79 years old in good health. The sample comprised blood. The chain carries TRBV5-6 and TRBJ2-7; 8 bases map to TRBD2. CDR3 DNA: TGTGCCAGCCGGCGCGGACTAGCTTCCTACGAGCAGTACGTC. It codes for CASRRGLASYEQYV.